This is a list of T cell receptor beta chains from one sample in a study of blood T cell repertoires in COVID-19. TCRdb keeps only in-frame clones here, not all; method: immunoSEQ multiplex PCR. This table holds about 480,000 clones, over 75% found once. Sequenced material: PBMCs or T cells enriched from blood (not recorded which). These receptors all come from a woman between 35 and 50 years old who had recovered from COVID-19. The CDR3 runs from the conserved cysteine through the conserved F or W. The D gene is left open where the match is weak. Only some rows state a clone size, as once, few, many or a class for expanded clones.

v_call	clone_size	d_call	j_call	cdr3_aa	cdr3_nt
TRBV5-1	once	.	TRBJ2-3	CASSLMREVPDTQYF	TGCGCCAGCAGCTTAATGCGGGAAGTCCCAGATACGCAGTATTTT
TRBV21-1	.	.	TRBJ2-7	CASSKARGSSYEQYF	TGTGCCAGCAGCAAAGCCCGGGGGAGCTCCTACGAGCAGTACTTC
TRBV4-1	few	.	TRBJ1-6	CASSHDNSPLHF	TGCGCCAGCAGCCACGATAATTCACCCCTCCACTTT
TRBV29-1	few	TRBD1	TRBJ1-5	CSVGTGEGGPQHF	TGCAGCGTTGGGACAGGGGAGGGAGGGCCCCAGCATTTT
TRBV27	.	.	TRBJ1-2	CASRGANYGYTF	TGTGCCAGCAGAGGAGCTAACTATGGCTACACCTTC
TRBV21-1	.	.	TRBJ1-2	CASSKGPGVYGYTF	TGTGCCAGCAGCAAAGGCCCAGGGGTCTATGGCTACACCTTC
TRBV19	.	TRBD2	TRBJ2-5	CASSTSGTSGSQYF	TGTGCCAGTAGTACATCCGGGACTAGCGGGAGCCAGTACTTC
TRBV5-1	.	TRBD1	TRBJ2-7	CASSFGQARGEQYF	TGCGCCAGCAGCTTCGGACAGGCCAGGGGGGAGCAGTACTTC
TRBV29-1	many	.	TRBJ2-1	CSGGTGEGGEQFF	TGCAGCGGGGGGACCGGGGAAGGCGGTGAGCAGTTCTTC
TRBV19	.	.	TRBJ2-1	CASKGLIFGDEQFF	TGTGCCAGTAAGGGGTTGATTTTTGGCGATGAGCAGTTCTTC
TRBV5-8	.	.	TRBJ2-2	CASIAGVSYAGELFF	TGTGCCAGCATTGCAGGCGTCAGTTACGCCGGGGAGCTGTTTTTT
TRBV7-2	.	TRBD1	TRBJ1-5	CASSPDRDNQPQHF	TGTGCCAGCAGCCCAGACAGGGACAATCAGCCCCAGCATTTT
TRBV7-2	.	TRBD2	TRBJ2-7	CASSYRLAGVYEQYF	TGTGCCAGCAGTTACCGACTAGCGGGAGTTTACGAGCAGTACTTC
TRBV12-3/TRBV12-4	.	.	TRBJ2-5	CASTAGHRTQYF	TGTGCCAGCACAGCGGGACATCGGACCCAGTACTTC
TRBV27	.	.	TRBJ1-2	CASSLGQTWGYTF	TGTGCCAGCAGTTTAGGGCAGACCTGGGGCTACACCTTC
TRBV4-3	.	.	TRBJ2-7	CASSQEEGEGAYEQYF	TGCGCCAGCAGCCAAGAGGAGGGAGAAGGAGCTTACGAGCAGTACTTC
TRBV19	.	.	TRBJ1-3	CASSIARDSGNTIYF	TGTGCCAGTAGTATCGCCCGGGACTCTGGAAACACCATATATTTT
TRBV19	.	.	TRBJ1-1	CASSIPRANTEAFF	TGTGCCAGTAGTATACCCAGGGCGAACACTGAAGCTTTCTTT
TRBV2	once	TRBD2	TRBJ2-3	CASGGLAGVTDTQYF	TGTGCCAGCGGGGGACTAGCGGGAGTTACAGATACGCAGTATTTT
TRBV29-1	.	.	TRBJ1-2	CSVHTVLGATF	TGCAGCGTTCACACCGTCCTGGGGGCCACCTTC
TRBV10-1	.	TRBD1	TRBJ2-1	CASSGTGYNEQFF	TGCGCCAGCTCCGGGACAGGCTACAATGAGCAGTTCTTC
TRBV29-1	.	.	TRBJ2-1	CSVELGSSYNEQFF	TGCAGCGTTGAATTGGGCAGCTCCTACAATGAGCAGTTCTTC
TRBV3-1/TRBV3-2	.	.	TRBJ1-1	CASSQFKGDGEAFF	TGTGCCAGCAGCCAATTTAAGGGGGACGGTGAAGCTTTCTTT
TRBV11-3	.	.	TRBJ2-3	CASSPPGLGTDTQYF	TGTGCCAGCAGCCCACCAGGACTTGGCACAGATACGCAGTATTTT
TRBV4-1	.	.	TRBJ1-1	CASSQGATRAFF	TGCGCCAGCAGCCAGGGAGCTACGAGAGCTTTCTTT
TRBV7-9	.	.	TRBJ1-5	CAIAQESNQPQHF	TGTGCCATCGCACAGGAAAGCAATCAGCCCCAGCATTTT
TRBV25-1	.	TRBD1	TRBJ2-5	CASSRFSADRGETQYF	TGTGCCAGCAGTAGATTTTCGGCCGACAGGGGGGAGACCCAGTACTTC
TRBV3-1/TRBV3-2	few	TRBD2	TRBJ2-7	CASSPTGTSGMLEQYF	TGTGCCAGCAGCCCGACTGGGACTAGCGGTATGTTGGAGCAGTACTTC
TRBV5-8	.	.	TRBJ1-2	CASSTNREANYGYTF	TGTGCCAGCAGCACCAACAGGGAAGCTAACTATGGCTACACCTTC
TRBV5-1	.	TRBD1	TRBJ1-2	CASSLGPGQFYGYTF	TGCGCCAGCAGCTTGGGCCCGGGACAGTTCTATGGCTACACCTTC
TRBV7-6	.	.	TRBJ2-3	CASSLGTHSTDTQYF	TGTGCCAGCAGCTTAGGGACTCATAGCACAGATACGCAGTATTTT
TRBV19	.	.	TRBJ1-4	CASSSRAPATNEKLFF	TGTGCCAGTAGTTCCAGGGCTCCGGCAACTAATGAAAAACTGTTTTTT
TRBV25-1	.	TRBD1	TRBJ2-1	CASSEPRGYNEQFF	TGTGCCAGCAGTGAACCCAGGGGGTACAATGAGCAGTTCTTC
TRBV24-1	.	TRBD2	TRBJ2-1	CATSDVSGSANEQFF	TGTGCCACCAGTGATGTGAGCGGGAGTGCAAATGAGCAGTTCTTC
TRBV10-3	.	TRBD2	TRBJ2-1	CAISAPGTSGNNEQFF	TGTGCCATCAGTGCACCCGGGACTAGCGGTAACAATGAGCAGTTCTTC
TRBV13	.	.	TRBJ1-3	CASSSFGAGNTIYF	TGTGCCAGCAGTTCGTTCGGAGCTGGAAACACCATATATTTT
TRBV7-7	.	TRBD2	TRBJ2-1	CASSFSSGSGNEQFF	TGTGCTAGCAGCTTTTCTAGCGGGAGCGGCAATGAGCAGTTCTTC
TRBV7-2	.	.	TRBJ1-4	CASSLTGTATNEKLFF	TGTGCCAGCAGCTTAACTGGGACTGCAACTAATGAAAAACTGTTTTTT
TRBV9	.	.	TRBJ1-3	CASSGRQEQSGNTIYF	TGTGCCAGCAGCGGCCGACAGGAACAGTCTGGAAACACCATATATTTT
TRBV18	once	.	TRBJ2-4	CASSPGRGKNIQYF	TGTGCCAGCTCCCCGGGGCGGGGTAAAAACATTCAGTACTTC
TRBV12-3/TRBV12-4	.	.	TRBJ2-3	CASSDTQYF	TGTGCCAGCTCGGATACGCAGTATTTT
TRBV6-2/TRBV6-3	.	TRBD1	TRBJ2-1	CASSSSHRGNGEQFF	TGTGCCAGCAGTTCTAGTCACAGGGGGAACGGTGAGCAGTTCTTC
TRBV5-6	.	.	TRBJ1-1	CASSFGKWGDTEAFF	TGTGCCAGCAGCTTCGGAAAGTGGGGGGACACTGAAGCTTTCTTT
TRBV7-9	.	.	TRBJ1-1	CASGYREKDTEAFF	TGTGCCAGCGGTTACAGGGAAAAGGACACTGAAGCTTTCTTT
TRBV5-8	.	TRBD1	TRBJ1-1	CASSWKPGGYGDTEAFF	TGTGCCAGCAGCTGGAAGCCAGGGGGCTACGGGGACACTGAAGCTTTCTTT